The 27 T cell receptor beta chains presented below share a single source sample, sequenced in a study of cytomegalovirus exposure and HLA in healthy donors. Primers for the PCR totalled 60 Vbeta and 13 Jbeta. Here immunoSEQ multiplex PCR was the method, and the copy in TCRdb shows in-frame clones only, minus some. The data hold about 86,000 clones, with about 71% observed a single time. The material sequenced was PBMCs. These receptors were obtained from a man in his 60s in good health and CMV-seronegative.

This chain connects TRBV9 to TRBJ1-3; the D gene is possibly TRBD1 (6 bases). The length of the CDR3 is 16 residues. The germline gives CDR1 SGDLS, CDR2 YYNGEE. V was cut by 2 bases and J by 2 bases, with 14 bases left in between. The CDR3: CASSVQQGTAGNTIYF. In nucleotides, the CDR3 is TGTGCCAGCAGCGTTCAACAGGGAACCGCTGGAAACACCATATATTTT.

The table lists this clone with a few counts. The V call is TRBV5-4, the J call TRBJ2-1; 7 positions match TRBD1. J gave up 4 bases and V 4 bases, and 11 bases lay outside the gene matches. The CDR3 is 16 residues long. Germline CDR1 is SGHNT and CDR2 is YYREEE (reference sequence). CDR3 nucleotides: TGTGCCAGCAGCACATTCCGGGACAGCGGATACAATGAGCAGTTCTTC. This gives the protein CASSTFRDSGYNEQFF.

The genes are TRBV6-5 and TRBJ2-5; perhaps TRBD1 as D (5 bases). Trimming took off 6 bases at V and 3 bases at J, with 17 bases between the two ends. CDR3 length: 15 residues. The germline V gene has CDR1 MNHEY and CDR2 SVGAGI. As DNA, the CDR3 is TGTGCCAGCAGACCCCCCCAGGGCAGGGAAGAGACCCAGTACTTC. This gives the protein CASRPPQGREETQYF.

J is TRBJ1-1 and V is TRBV5-6; D unresolved. The CDR3 is 13 residues long. V was cut by 4 bases and J by 6 bases, with 13 bases left in between. Germline V gene sequence: CDR1 SGHDT, CDR2 YYEEEE. The CDR3 coding sequence is TGTGCCAGCAGCCCGGTGGGCAAGGCTGAAGCTTTCTTT. It codes for CASSPVGKAEAFF.

The rearrangement joins TRBV5-4 to TRBJ2-2, with 7 bases fitting TRBD2. The V segment lost 2 bases and the J segment 5 bases; nucleotides outside the gene matches: 6. CDR3 length: 15 amino acids. Germline CDR1 and CDR2: SGHNT and YYREEE (reference sequence). CDR3 sequence: CASSFGLEGTGELFF. The CDR3 bases are TGTGCCAGCAGCTTCGGACTAGAGGGGACCGGGGAGCTGTTTTTT.

The rearrangement links TRBV5-4 to TRBJ2-3, with TRBD2 matching over 14 bases. The CDR3 consists of 17 residues. Germline loops: CDR1 SGHNT, CDR2 YYREEE (reference sequence). Unmatched junction bases numbered 6, after V lost 4 bases and J lost 2 bases. The CDR3 DNA sequence: TGTGCCAGCAGCGCTAAGACTAGCGGGAGGGCCACAGATACGCAGTATTTT. This codes for CASSAKTSGRATDTQYF.

This clone is a singleton in its sample. V gene TRBV5-4 combines with J gene TRBJ1-4, with TRBD1 identical over 7 bases. The CDR3 extends over 15 amino acids. V shed 0 bases, J shed 8 bases, and the junction held 7 bases outside the gene matches. CDR1 and CDR2 (germline): SGHNT, YYREEE (reference sequence). Here the CDR3 reads CASSLDSGGTEKLFF. The DNA for the CDR3 is TGTGCCAGCAGCTTGGATTCAGGGGGAACGGAAAAACTGTTTTTT.

CDR3 sequence (DNA): TGTGCCAGCAGCTTGTCCCTAGCGGGGTCAGATACGCAGTATTTT. It specifies CASSLSLAGSDTQYF. The rearrangement joins TRBV5-4 to TRBJ2-3; 9 bases map to TRBD2. Germline V gives CDR1 SGHNT, CDR2 YYREEE (reference sequence). The length of the CDR3 is 15 residues. The V gene end was trimmed by 1 base and the J gene end by 4 bases; junction bases not matched to a gene: 4.

Here the CDR3 reads CASTWTGGDTEAFF. CDR3 bases: TGCGCCAGCACTTGGACAGGGGGGGACACTGAAGCTTTCTTT. V usage is TRBV5-1 and J usage is TRBJ1-1, with 10 bases identical to TRBD1. The V segment lost 6 bases and the J segment 3 bases; nucleotides outside the gene matches: 5. This CDR3 has 14 amino acids. Germline V CDR1 and CDR2: SGHRS, YFSETQ.

This sequence joins TRBV7-8 and TRBJ2-2, with D possibly TRBD2 on 6 matching bases. V lost 5 bases to trimming and J lost 2 bases, with 18 bases between them. CDR3 length equals 17 residues. The germline gives CDR1 SGHVS, CDR2 FQNEAQ. The DNA of the CDR3 is TGTGCCAGCAGCCTTAATATGGGGACTCAAAACACCGGGGAGCTGTTTTTT. Translated, it gives CASSLNMGTQNTGELFF.

The chain carries TRBV30 and TRBJ1-1; D gene unclear. The V end was cut by 0 bases, the J end by 8 bases, with 7 bases between. Germline CDR1 and CDR2: GTSNPN and SVGIG (reference sequence). The length of the CDR3 is 11 residues. The CDR3 sequence: CAWSVEAEAFF. The CDR3, as DNA: TGTGCCTGGAGTGTCGAAGCAGAAGCTTTCTTT.

J is TRBJ2-5 and V is TRBV28; the D gene is possibly TRBD1 (5 bases). V lost 3 bases and J lost 5, with 19 bases in between. The germline CDR1 and CDR2 sequences are MDHEN and SYDVKM. This CDR3 has 16 residues. This CDR3 reads CASSFPSGRVGETQYF. As DNA, the CDR3 is TGTGCCAGCAGTTTTCCCTCCGGCAGGGTCGGGGAGACCCAGTACTTC.

V and J are TRBV7-9 and TRBJ2-7; perhaps TRBD1 as D (6 bases). The CDR3 covers 12 residues. Trimming shortened V by 8 bases and J by 5 bases, and 13 bases separated the two germline ends. The germline CDR1 and CDR2 sequences are SEHNR and FQNEAQ (reference sequence). The CDR3 loop reads CASSTGLHEQYF. The CDR3 bases are TGTGCCAGCTCTACAGGGCTGCACGAGCAGTACTTC.

V usage is TRBV6-5 and J usage is TRBJ2-3, with 11 nucleotides matching TRBD2. With V trimmed by 4 bases and J by 5 bases, 5 bases remained unmatched. The CDR3 contains 15 residues. Germline V lookup: CDR1 MNHEY, CDR2 SVGAGI. DNA of the CDR3: TGTGCCAGCAGTTTCTCCGGGACTAGCGGAGATACGCAGTATTTT. Residues: CASSFSGTSGDTQYF.

The rearrangement uses TRBV4-1 and TRBJ2-2, with D unclear. The CDR3 contains 13 residues. V dropped 5 bases and J dropped 6 bases, with 10 bases sitting between them. Germline CDR1 and CDR2: MGHRA and YSYEKL. The CDR3 region is CASSIAGAGELFF. The CDR3 bases are TGCGCCAGCAGCATTGCAGGCGCCGGGGAGCTGTTTTTT.

Comment on this clone: The same CDR3 arises from other DNA sequences in this sample as well. The chain is built from TRBV28 and TRBJ1-1, with TRBD1 identical over 8 bases. Germline V gives CDR1 MDHEN, CDR2 SYDVKM. There are 12 residues in the CDR3. The V and J ends lost 6 bases and 4 bases, in that order; junction bases with no gene match: 1. Here the CDR3 DNA reads TGTGCCAGCAGAACAGGGGGCACTGAAGCTTTCTTT. Translated: CASRTGGTEAFF.

This clone was detected only a few times. The J gene is TRBJ2-1, the V gene TRBV9; 10 nucleotides line up with TRBD1. J lost 4 bases, V lost 2 bases, and 3 bases had no gene match. The CDR3 covers 15 residues. Germline CDR1 and CDR2: SGDLS and YYNGEE. The CDR3 here is CASSVGQGIYNEQFF. The CDR3 bases are TGTGCCAGCAGCGTGGGACAGGGGATATACAATGAGCAGTTCTTC. The full variable domain, rest sourced from reference TRBV9 and TRBJ2-1, is DSGVTQTPKHLITATGQRVTLRCSPRSGDLSVYWYQQSLDQGLQFLIQYYNGEERAKGNILERFSAQQFPDLHSELNLSSLELGDSALYFCASSVGQGIYNEQFFGPGTRLTVL.

This chain connects TRBV7-8 to TRBJ2-5, with 7 bases lining up with TRBD1. Germline V CDR1 and CDR2: SGHVS, FQNEAQ. The ends lost 6 bases at V and 5 bases at J; junction bases unmatched: 3. CDR3 length: 12 amino acids. CDR3 sequence reads: CASRRGLETQYF. CDR3 coding DNA: TGTGCCAGCAGGAGGGGGCTTGAGACCCAGTACTTC. Looking up the rest from reference TRBV7-8 and TRBJ2-5 gives the full variable domain: GAGVSQSPRYKVAKRGQDVALRCDPISGHVSLFWYQQALGQGPEFLTYFQNEAQLDKSGLPSDRFFAERPEGSVSTLKIQRTQQEDSAVYLCASRRGLETQYFGPGTRLLVL.

The chain employs TRBV19 and TRBJ2-5; TRBD2 agrees at 13 bases. The V gene end was trimmed by 6 bases and the J gene end by 7 bases; junction bases not matched to a gene: 5. CDR1 LNHDA and CDR2 SQIVND come from the germline V gene (reference sequence). The CDR3 has 14 amino acids. CDR3 nucleotide sequence: TGTGCCAGTAGCGGACTAGCGGGAGCGGTGACCCAGTACTTC. Translated, it gives CASSGLAGAVTQYF.

There are a few counts of this clone. V is TRBV10-1 and J is TRBJ2-1; possibly TRBD1 for D (5 bases). The germline gives CDR1 WNHNN, CDR2 SYGVQD (reference sequence). The CDR3 spans 15 residues. V lost 2 bases to trimming and J lost 5 bases, with 13 bases between them. CDR3 DNA sequence: TGCGCCAGCAGTGAGGGGGTCTGGGGCAACAATGAGCAGTTCTTC. This encodes CASSEGVWGNNEQFF.

V and J are TRBV7-9 and TRBJ1-1; D unclear. The V gene's germline CDR1 is SEHNR and CDR2 FQNEAQ (reference sequence). Trimming stripped 6 bases from V and 0 bases from J, with 8 bases between. The CDR3 length is 13 residues. The CDR3 spells CASRSVMNTEAFF. The DNA of the CDR3 is TGTGCCAGCAGGTCGGTGATGAACACTGAAGCTTTCTTT.

The chain links TRBV5-6 to TRBJ2-7, with 9 bases that match TRBD1. The CDR3 runs to 16 residues. After removal of 3 bases from V and 3 bases from J, the junction contained 10 bases not matched to a gene. CDR1 and CDR2 (germline): SGHDT, YYEEEE. The CDR3 bases are TGTGCCAGCAGCTCAAAGACCGGGACAGGGCTCTACGAGCAGTACTTC. Amino acid sequence: CASSSKTGTGLYEQYF.

The chain joins TRBV11-2 to TRBJ1-2, with TRBD1 matching over 7 bases. Germline assignment: CDR1 SGHAT and CDR2 FQNNGV. This CDR3 region has 16 residues. J was trimmed by 2 bases and V by 1 base; bases with no gene match: 7. The CDR3 reads CASSLAVDRLNYGYTF. CDR3 DNA: TGTGCCAGCAGCTTAGCTGTGGACAGGCTAAACTATGGCTACACCTTC.

This clone was detected only once. The chain uses TRBV5-6 and TRBJ1-4; D is unclear. This CDR3 region has 15 residues. V was clipped by 4 bases and J by 2 bases, with 12 bases between them. CDR1 is SGHDT, CDR2 YYEEEE, per germline. The chain's CDR3 is CASSRVGQTNEKLFF. The CDR3 bases are TGTGCCAGCAGCCGGGTAGGCCAGACTAATGAAAAACTGTTTTTT.

The V and J genes are TRBV5-1 and TRBJ1-3, with TRBD1 as a possible D gene (5 bases). This CDR3 region has 16 residues. The ends were cut back, 3 bases at V and 0 bases at J, with 13 bases in the middle. In germline, CDR1 is SGHRS, CDR2 YFSETQ. This chain's CDR3 is CASSWRGVHSGNTIYF. The CDR3 DNA sequence: TGCGCCAGCAGCTGGCGGGGGGTCCACTCTGGAAACACCATATATTTT. The variable domain in full, with the rest retrieved from reference TRBV5-1 and TRBJ1-3, is KAGVTQTPRYLIKTRGQQVTLSCSPISGHRSVSWYQQTPGQGLQFLFEYFSETQRNKGNFPGRFSGRQFSNSRSEMNVSTLELGDSALYLCASSWRGVHSGNTIYFGEGSWLTVV.

This clone has a handful of counts. This chain links TRBV19 with TRBJ1-2; possible D gene TRBD1, 6 bases. The CDR3 runs to 13 residues. CDR1 LNHDA and CDR2 SQIVND come from the germline V gene (reference sequence). Trimming left V 3 bases short and J 7 bases short, with 12 bases between. As DNA, the CDR3 is TGTGCCAGTAGTATCAGGGGAGCATCTGGCTACACCTTC. Residues: CASSIRGASGYTF.

This clone was observed once. The V gene is TRBV6-5, the J gene TRBJ2-3, with 7 bases that match TRBD2. V lost 5 bases to trimming and J lost 2 bases; unmatched junction nucleotides: 4. CDR1 is MNHEY and CDR2 is SVGAGI in the germline V gene. This CDR3 has 14 residues. The CDR3 loop is CASSPGTNTDTQYF. The CDR3 region has the DNA TGTGCCAGCAGTCCCGGGACTAACACAGATACGCAGTATTTT.